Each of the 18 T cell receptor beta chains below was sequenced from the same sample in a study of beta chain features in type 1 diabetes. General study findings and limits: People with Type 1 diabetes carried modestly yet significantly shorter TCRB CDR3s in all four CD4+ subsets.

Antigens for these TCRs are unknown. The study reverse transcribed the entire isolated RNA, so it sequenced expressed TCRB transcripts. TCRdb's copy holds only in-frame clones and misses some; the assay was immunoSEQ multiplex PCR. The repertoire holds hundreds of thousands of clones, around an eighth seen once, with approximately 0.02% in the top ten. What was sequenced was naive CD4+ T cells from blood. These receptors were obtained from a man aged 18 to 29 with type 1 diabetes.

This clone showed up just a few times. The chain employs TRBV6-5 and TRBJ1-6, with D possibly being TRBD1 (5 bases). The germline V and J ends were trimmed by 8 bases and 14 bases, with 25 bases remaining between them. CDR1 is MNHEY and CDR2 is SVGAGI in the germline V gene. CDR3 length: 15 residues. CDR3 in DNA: TGTGCCAGCCATACCAGGCACACAGGCCCCCAGGCCCTCCACTTT. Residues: CASHTRHTGPQALHF.

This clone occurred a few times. This CDR3 is CASSAGGPYNEQFF. The CDR3 nucleotides read TGCGCCAGCAGCGCCGGGGGCCCTTACAATGAGCAGTTCTTC. The chain carries TRBV5-1 and TRBJ2-1; D could derive from TRBD1 or TRBD2 (6 bases each). V lost 4 bases and J lost 4, with 12 bases in between. The germline gives CDR1 SGHRS, CDR2 YFSETQ. CDR3 length equals 14 residues.

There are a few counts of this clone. The CDR3 coding sequence is TGTGCCAGTAGTATAAGAGGACAGGGAGGCTACACCTTC. Protein product: CASSIRGQGGYTF. The chain has TRBV19 and TRBJ1-2; 8 nucleotides match TRBD1. CDR1 LNHDA and CDR2 SQIVND come from the germline V gene (reference sequence). J was trimmed by 8 bases and V by 2 bases; bases with no gene match: 4. The CDR3 length is 13 residues.

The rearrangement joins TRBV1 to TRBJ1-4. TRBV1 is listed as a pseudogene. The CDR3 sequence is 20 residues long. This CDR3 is CTSSESLGRQVLPAHEKLFF. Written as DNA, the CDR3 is TGCACCAGCAGCGAATCCCTAGGCAGACAAGTCCTCCCCGCTCATGAAAAACTGTTTTTT.

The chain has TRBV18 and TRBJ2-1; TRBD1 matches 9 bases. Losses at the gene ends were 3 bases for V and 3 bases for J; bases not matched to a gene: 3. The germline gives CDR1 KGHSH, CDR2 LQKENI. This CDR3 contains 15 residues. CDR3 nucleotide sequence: TGTGCCAGCTCACCGACAGGGGGTGGCTACAATGAGCAGTTCTTC. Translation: CASSPTGGGYNEQFF. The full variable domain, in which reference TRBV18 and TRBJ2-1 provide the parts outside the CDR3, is NAGVMQNPRHLVRRRGQEARLRCSPMKGHSHVYWYRQLPEEGLKFMVYLQKENIIDESGMPKERFSAEFPKEGPSILRIQQVVRGDSAAYFCASSPTGGGYNEQFFGPGTRLTVL.

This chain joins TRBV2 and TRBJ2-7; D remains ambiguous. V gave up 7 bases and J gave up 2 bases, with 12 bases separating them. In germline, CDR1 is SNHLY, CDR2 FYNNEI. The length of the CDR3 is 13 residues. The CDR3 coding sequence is TGTGCCAGCATCCCGTCCATTGCCTACGAGCAGTACTTC. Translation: CASIPSIAYEQYF.

The CDR3 DNA is TGTGCCAGCAGTTACTATCGGACAGCGCCCTACGAGCAGTACTTC. It yields the protein CASSYYRTAPYEQYF. The chain recombines TRBV6-5 with TRBJ2-7; D possibly corresponds to TRBD1 (6 bases). Per the germline V gene, CDR1 is MNHEY and CDR2 is SVGAGI. Between the trimmed V and J ends, which lost 1 base and 2 bases, there was a span of 12 bases. The CDR3 contains 15 residues.

The CDR3 here is CASNPGGRTEAFF. The CDR3 DNA reads TGTGCCAGCAACCCAGGGGGCAGAACTGAAGCTTTCTTT. The genes are TRBV25-1 and TRBJ1-1, with 8 positions matching TRBD1. Germline CDR1 is MGHDK and CDR2 is SYGVNS. This CDR3 has 13 amino acids. V lost 7 bases and J lost 5; bases outside the gene matches: 6.

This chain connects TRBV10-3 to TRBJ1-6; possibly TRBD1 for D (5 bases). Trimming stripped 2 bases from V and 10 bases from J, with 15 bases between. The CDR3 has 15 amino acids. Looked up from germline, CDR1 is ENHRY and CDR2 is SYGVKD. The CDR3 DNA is TGTGCCATCAGTGAGCTCGGGGGGGACGAGTCACCCCTCCACTTT. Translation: CAISELGGDESPLHF.

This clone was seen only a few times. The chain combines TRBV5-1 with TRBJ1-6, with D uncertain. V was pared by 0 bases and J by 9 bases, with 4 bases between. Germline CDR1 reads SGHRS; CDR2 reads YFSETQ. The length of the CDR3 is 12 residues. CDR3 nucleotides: TGCGCCAGCAGCTTGGACGGTTCACCCCTCCACTTT. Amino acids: CASSLDGSPLHF.

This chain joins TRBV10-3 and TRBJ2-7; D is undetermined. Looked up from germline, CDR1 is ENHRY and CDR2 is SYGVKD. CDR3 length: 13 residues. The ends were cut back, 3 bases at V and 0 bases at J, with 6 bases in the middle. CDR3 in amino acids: CAISEASSYEQYF. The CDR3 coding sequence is TGTGCCATCAGTGAAGCCAGCTCCTACGAGCAGTACTTC.

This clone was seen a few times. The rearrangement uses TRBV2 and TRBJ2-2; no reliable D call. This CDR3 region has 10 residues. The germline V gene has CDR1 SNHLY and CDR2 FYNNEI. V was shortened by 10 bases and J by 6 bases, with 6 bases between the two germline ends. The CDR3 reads CATRPGELFF. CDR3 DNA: TGTGCCACGCGACCCGGGGAGCTGTTTTTT.

CDR3 coding DNA: TGTGCCAGCAGCGATTTGCAGGTCACGTATGGCTACACCTTC. Translating it yields CASSDLQVTYGYTF. This rearrangement joins TRBV9 to TRBJ1-2; no clear D gene. Trimming took 3 bases from V and 5 from J, leaving 14 bases between them. CDR3 length: 14 residues. CDR1 is SGDLS and CDR2 is YYNGEE in the germline V gene.

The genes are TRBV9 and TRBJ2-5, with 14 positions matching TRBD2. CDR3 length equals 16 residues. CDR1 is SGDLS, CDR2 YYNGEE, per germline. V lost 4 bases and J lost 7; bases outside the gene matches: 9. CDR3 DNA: TGTGCCAGCAGCACCGGACTAGCGGGGGGACAATGGACCCAGTACTTC. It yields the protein CASSTGLAGGQWTQYF.

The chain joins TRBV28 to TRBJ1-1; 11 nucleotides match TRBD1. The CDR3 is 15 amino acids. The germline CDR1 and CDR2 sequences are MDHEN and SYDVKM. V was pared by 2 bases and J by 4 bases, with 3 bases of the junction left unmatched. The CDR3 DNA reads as TGTGCCAGCAGTTTAGCCGGGACAGGGGGCACTGAAGCTTTCTTT. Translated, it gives CASSLAGTGGTEAFF.

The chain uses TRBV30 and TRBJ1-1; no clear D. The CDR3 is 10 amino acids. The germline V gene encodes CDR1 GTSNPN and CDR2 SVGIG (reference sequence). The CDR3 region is CSWGNTEAFF. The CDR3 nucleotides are TGTAGTTGGGGGAACACTGAAGCTTTCTTT. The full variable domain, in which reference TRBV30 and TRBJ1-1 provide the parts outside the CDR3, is SQTIHQWPATLVQPVGSPLSLECTVEGTSNPNLYWYRQAAGRGLQLLFYSVGIGQISSEVPQNLSASRPQDRQFILSSKKLLLSDSGFYLCSWGNTEAFFGQGTRLTVV.

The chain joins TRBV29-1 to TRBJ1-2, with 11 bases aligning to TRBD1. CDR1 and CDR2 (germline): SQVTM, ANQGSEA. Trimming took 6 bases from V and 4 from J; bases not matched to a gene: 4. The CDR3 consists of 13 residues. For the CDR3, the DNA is TGCAGCGTCCGGACAGGGGGCGTCTATGGCTACACCTTC. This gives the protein CSVRTGGVYGYTF.

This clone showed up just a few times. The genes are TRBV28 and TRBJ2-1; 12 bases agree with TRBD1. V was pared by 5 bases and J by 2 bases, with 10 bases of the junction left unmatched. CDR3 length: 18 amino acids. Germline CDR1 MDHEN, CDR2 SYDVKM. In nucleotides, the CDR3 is TGTGCCAGCAGTCCCGGGCCGGGACAGGGGGCGGCCTACAATGAGCAGTTCTTC. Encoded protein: CASSPGPGQGAAYNEQFF.